These 27 T cell receptor beta chains originate from one sample sequenced in a study of blood T cell repertoires in COVID-19. Measured with immunoSEQ multiplex PCR; TCRdb has only the in-frame clones, and not every one. This table has fewer than 500,000 clones, 80% to 90% appearing once. The sequencing sample was made of PBMCs or T cells enriched from blood (not recorded which). The receptors shown here come from a young man who had recovered from COVID-19.

The gene calls are TRBV23-1 and TRBJ1-6, with 7 bases fitting TRBD1. TRBV23-1 is identified as an open reading frame with a role that is uncertain. After removal of 6 bases from V and 0 bases from J, the junction contained 5 bases not matched to a gene. The CDR3 length is 16 residues. CDR3 in amino acids: CASSLGQSSYNSPLHF. CDR3 in DNA: TGCGCCAGCAGCCTGGGACAGAGCTCCTATAATTCACCCCTCCACTTT.

The chain uses TRBV2 and TRBJ2-2, with 8 bases lining up with TRBD1. The CDR3 totals 15 residues. V was pared by 5 bases and J by 4 bases, with 6 bases of the junction left unmatched. CDR1 and CDR2 (germline): SNHLY, FYNNEI. The CDR3 loop is CASSSDRGGTGELFF. The CDR3 DNA follows: TGTGCCAGCAGTTCTGACAGGGGCGGCACCGGGGAGCTGTTTTTT.

The chain joins TRBV7-2 to TRBJ1-2, with 7 bases matching TRBD1. Germline loops: CDR1 SGHTA, CDR2 FQGNSA. This CDR3 contains 16 residues. Losses at the gene ends were 2 bases for V and 7 bases for J; bases not matched to a gene: 13. CDR3 amino acids: CASSLPGQALMGGYTF. The CDR3 region has the DNA TGTGCCAGCAGCTTACCCGGACAGGCTCTCATGGGTGGCTACACCTTC.

The V gene is TRBV5-1, the J gene TRBJ2-2; a weak D match, TRBD1 (5 bases). In germline, CDR1 is SGHRS, CDR2 YFSETQ. With 7 bases removed from V and 4 bases from J, the gap between germline ends came to 14 bases. The CDR3 is 14 residues long. The CDR3 sequence: CASGLGQRTGELFF. CDR3 nucleotides: TGCGCCAGCGGCCTGGGGCAACGCACCGGGGAGCTGTTTTTT.

The rearrangement joins TRBV5-6 to TRBJ1-6; 8 bases are shared with TRBD1. Losses at the gene ends were 4 bases for V and 6 bases for J; bases not matched to a gene: 3. The V gene's germline CDR1 is SGHDT and CDR2 YYEEEE. This CDR3 has 14 amino acids. CDR3 bases: TGTGCCAGCAGCCAGGGGGCGGGTAATTCACCCCTCCACTTT. This translates into CASSQGAGNSPLHF.

The J gene is TRBJ2-2, the V gene TRBV7-2; 9 positions agree with TRBD2. The CDR3 is made up of 15 amino acids. CDR1 and CDR2 from the germline V gene are SGHTA and FQGNSA. V gave up 7 bases and J gave up 6 bases; unmatched junction bases: 9. CDR3 loop: CASNWRGGGAGELFF. The CDR3 DNA follows: TGTGCCAGCAATTGGCGGGGGGGAGGCGCCGGGGAGCTGTTTTTT.

This clone was detected a few times. This chain's CDR3 is CASSLDRNQPQHF. The DNA of the CDR3 is TGCGCCAGCAGCTTGGACCGGAATCAGCCCCAGCATTTT. This sequence joins TRBV5-1 and TRBJ1-5; D is uncertain. Germline V gives CDR1 SGHRS, CDR2 YFSETQ. The CDR3 has 13 amino acids. V was clipped by 0 bases and J by 4 bases, with 5 bases between them.

The chain links TRBV24-1 to TRBJ1-1, with D perhaps matching TRBD1 (6 bases). The CDR3 has 12 amino acids. V was shortened by 12 bases and J by 1 base, with 11 bases between the two germline ends. Germline CDR1 KGHDR, CDR2 SFDVKD. CDR3 protein: CASQDRNTEAFF. CDR3 sequence (DNA): TGTGCCTCACAGGACAGGAACACTGAAGCTTTCTTT.

The rearrangement links TRBV11-2 to TRBJ1-2; tentatively, D is TRBD1 (6 bases). V was shortened by 4 bases and J by 6 bases, with 15 bases between the two germline ends. The CDR3 has 14 amino acids. Per germline, CDR1 SGHAT and CDR2 FQNNGV. CDR3 bases: TGTGCCAGCAGCTCCCCCCAGGGGTGGGATGGCTACACCTTC. Its protein product is CASSSPQGWDGYTF.

The CDR3 reads CATSVVGGTGELFF. CDR3 DNA: TGTGCCACCAGTGTTGTCGGGGGTACCGGGGAGCTGTTTTTT. The chain is built from TRBV24-1 and TRBJ2-2, with D possibly being TRBD2 (6 bases). This CDR3 region has 14 residues. Germline V gene lookup returns CDR1 KGHDR and CDR2 SFDVKD. The V end was cut by 5 bases, the J end by 5 bases, with 11 bases between.

V is TRBV4-2 and J is TRBJ2-1, with TRBD2 identical over 10 bases. Germline CDR1 LGHNA, CDR2 YNFKEQ. The junction had 14 bases not matched to a gene; V was cut back by 4 bases and J by 8 bases. The CDR3 is made up of 17 amino acids. Here the CDR3 reads CASSLRLAGGNFDEQFF. The CDR3 coding sequence is TGTGCCAGCAGCCTTAGACTAGCGGGTGGTAATTTCGATGAGCAGTTCTTC.

J is TRBJ1-4 and V is TRBV4-2, with 10 bases lining up with TRBD1. CDR1 and CDR2 (germline): LGHNA, YNFKEQ. V shed 1 base, J shed 8 bases, and the junction held 7 bases outside the gene matches. The CDR3 runs 16 residues. The CDR3 protein is CASSQGVPGQGEKLFF. The CDR3 nucleotides read TGTGCCAGCAGCCAAGGTGTCCCGGGACAGGGGGAAAAACTGTTTTTT.

The CDR3 DNA is TGTGCCAGCAGTCTAGGGGACAGGGAAGGAACTGAAGCTTTCTTT. Its translation is CASSLGDREGTEAFF. The rearrangement joins TRBV7-9 to TRBJ1-1; 9 nucleotides align to TRBD1. The CDR3 sequence is 15 residues long. The germline V gene has CDR1 SEHNR and CDR2 FQNEAQ (reference sequence). With 6 bases clipped from V and 5 bases from J, the junction kept 10 bases outside the gene matches.

In this sample, this clone turned up once. The V gene is TRBV5-1, the J gene TRBJ2-1; 8 nucleotides match TRBD1. The CDR3 is 16 residues long. Germline assignment: CDR1 SGHRS and CDR2 YFSETQ. Trimming cost V 0 bases and J 4 bases; bases outside gene matches: 6. The chain's CDR3 is CASSLDGTGHYNEQFF. As DNA, the CDR3 is TGCGCCAGCAGCTTGGATGGGACAGGTCATTACAATGAGCAGTTCTTC.

This rearrangement joins TRBV13 to TRBJ2-1; D is ambiguous. The CDR3 length is 13 residues. V lost 6 bases, J lost 0 bases, and 6 bases lay in between. Looked up from germline, CDR1 is PRHDT and CDR2 is FYEKMQ (reference sequence). In nucleotides, the CDR3 is TGTGCCAGCAGATCCCGCTCCTACAATGAGCAGTTCTTC. It specifies CASRSRSYNEQFF.

The chain links TRBV12-5 to TRBJ2-2, with D unclear. CDR3 length: 11 amino acids. CDR1 is LGHNT, CDR2 FRNRAP, per germline. V lost 11 bases to trimming and J lost 3 bases, with 7 bases between them. The CDR3 coding sequence is TGTGCTTTTTACTACACCGGGGAGCTGTTTTTT. It specifies CAFYYTGELFF.

V is TRBV7-8 and J is TRBJ1-3, with D unresolved. Per germline, CDR1 SGHVS and CDR2 FQNEAQ. This CDR3 contains 12 residues. Trimming removed 5 bases at V and 6 bases at J, with 8 bases between. CDR3 in amino acids: CASSQTENTIYF. The DNA for the CDR3 is TGTGCCAGCAGCCAAACAGAAAACACCATATATTTT. The full variable domain, rest sourced from reference TRBV7-8 and TRBJ1-3, is GAGVSQSPRYKVAKRGQDVALRCDPISGHVSLFWYQQALGQGPEFLTYFQNEAQLDKSGLPSDRFFAERPEGSVSTLKIQRTQQEDSAVYLCASSQTENTIYFGEGSWLTVV.

This sequence joins TRBV4-2 and TRBJ2-5, with D possibly being TRBD2 (6 bases). Germline lookup yields CDR1 LGHNA and CDR2 YNFKEQ. V gave up 2 bases and J gave up 5 bases, with 15 bases separating them. This CDR3 region has 15 residues. In DNA form, the CDR3 reads TGTGCCAGCAGCCAATTTAGACTAGGAGGGGAGACCCAGTACTTC. This encodes CASSQFRLGGETQYF.

This chain connects TRBV6-5 to TRBJ1-5; possible D gene TRBD1, 5 bases. Germline values: CDR1 MNHEY, CDR2 SVGAGI. This CDR3 contains 14 residues. V lost 8 bases to trimming and J lost 4 bases, with 15 bases between them. For the CDR3, the DNA is TGTGCCAGCTGGAGGGGTCTAGCTAATCAGCCCCAGCATTTT. Its protein product is CASWRGLANQPQHF.

The rearrangement links TRBV12-3 or TRBV12-4 to TRBJ1-1; 10 bases match TRBD1. This CDR3 has 12 amino acids. J gave up 11 bases and V 5 bases, and 5 bases lay outside the gene matches. Written as DNA, the CDR3 is TGTGCCAGCAGTATACCGGGACAGGGGGCTTTCTTT. Translating it yields CASSIPGQGAFF.

This clone was observed a handful of times. The chain has TRBV7-2 and TRBJ2-7, with D tentatively TRBD2 (5 bases). The V gene's germline CDR1 is SGHTA and CDR2 FQGNSA. The length of the CDR3 is 15 residues. Trimming shortened V by 6 bases and J by 3 bases, and 18 bases separated the two germline ends. CDR3 in amino acids: CASSDPGNGVYEQYF. CDR3 sequence (DNA): TGTGCCAGCAGTGACCCGGGGAACGGGGTCTACGAGCAGTACTTC.

The chain employs TRBV12-3 or TRBV12-4 and TRBJ1-5, with TRBD1 as a possible D gene (5 bases). CDR3 size: 13 residues. The germline V and J ends were trimmed by 9 bases and 0 bases, with 9 bases remaining between them. CDR3 in amino acids: CASRGSSNQPQHF. The CDR3 nucleotides read TGTGCCAGTAGGGGTTCTAGCAATCAGCCCCAGCATTTT.

The chain combines TRBV28 with TRBJ1-4; 7 bases agree with TRBD1. Trimming at V came to 5 bases and at J to 4 bases, leaving 4 bases not matched to a gene. CDR1 and CDR2 (germline): MDHEN, SYDVKM. The CDR3 is 14 amino acids. CDR3: CASSQQGFNEKLFF. Written as DNA, the CDR3 is TGTGCCAGCAGTCAACAGGGGTTTAATGAAAAACTGTTTTTT.

This chain links TRBV6-4 with TRBJ2-2; D is uncertain. This CDR3 contains 14 residues. CDR1 MRHNA and CDR2 SNTAGT come from the germline V gene. Trimming stripped 3 bases from V and 0 bases from J, with 5 bases between. DNA for the CDR3: TGTGCCAGCAGTGATACACCGAACACCGGGGAGCTGTTTTTT. Translated: CASSDTPNTGELFF.

This sequence joins TRBV3-1 (or the pseudogene TRBV3-2) and TRBJ1-1; no reliable D call. Germline values: CDR1 LGHDT, CDR2 YNNKEL (reference sequence). The V and J ends lost 6 bases and 0 bases respectively, with 8 bases between them. This CDR3 contains 13 residues. The CDR3 protein is CASSLSLNTEAFF. DNA for the CDR3: TGTGCCAGCAGTCTCAGTCTGAACACTGAAGCTTTCTTT.

The chain couples TRBV10-1 to TRBJ2-1, with a weak D call TRBD1 (6 bases). Trimming stripped 6 bases from V and 3 bases from J, with 15 bases between. From germline, CDR1 is WNHNN and CDR2 SYGVQD (reference sequence). This CDR3 is 15 amino acids long. Here the CDR3 DNA reads TGCGCCAGCAGGCTGGACAGAAAAAGCTACAATGAGCAGTTCTTC. Protein: CASRLDRKSYNEQFF.

The J gene is TRBJ1-3, the V gene TRBV7-8; D is unclear. V gave up 0 bases and J gave up 2 bases, with 8 bases separating them. Germline V lookup: CDR1 SGHVS, CDR2 FQNEAQ. CDR3 size: 15 residues. In DNA form, the CDR3 reads TGTGCCAGCAGCTTAGCTAACGGGGCTGGAAACACCATATATTTT. Amino acids: CASSLANGAGNTIYF. Combining the CDR3 with reference TRBV7-8 and TRBJ1-3 gives the whole variable domain GAGVSQSPRYKVAKRGQDVALRCDPISGHVSLFWYQQALGQGPEFLTYFQNEAQLDKSGLPSDRFFAERPEGSVSTLKIQRTQQEDSAVYLCASSLANGAGNTIYFGEGSWLTVV.